This TCR beta chain was captured by sequencing in a study of OX40 agonist ivuxolimab in advanced cancers. Background on the study: Patients treated during dose escalation were battling hepatocellular carcinoma, melanoma, renal cell or head and neck cancer. One hepatocellular carcinoma and a couple of cutaneous melanoma patients partially responded.

Data came from immunoSEQ multiplex PCR; TCRdb stores just in-frame clones and leaves some out. Altogether approximately 58,000 clones are present, roughly 90% being singletons, with the ten largest covering about an eighth. Per germline, CDR1 SGDLS and CDR2 YYNGEE. V lost 0 bases and J lost 6, with 4 bases in between. The CDR3 is 12 residues long. This clone was detected only once. Its cognate antigen is unknown. General study results and limits: Blood T cells, both CD4+ and CD8+, expanded clonally by week 6 at 0.1 to 3.0 mg/kg.

This chain joins TRBV9 and TRBJ2-1; no definite D call. The TCR sequence derives from an adult with an advanced solid tumor such as melanoma, head and neck, liver or kidney cancer. Material: CD4+ or CD8+ T cells sorted from blood, obtained in a trial of the OX40 agonist ivuxolimab. The CDR3 DNA is TGTGCCAGCAGCGTAGTCTTCAATGAGCAGTTCTTC. It specifies CASSVVFNEQFF.